This T cell receptor beta chain derives from a study of cytomegalovirus exposure and HLA in healthy donors. Study-level points and caveats: TCR beta chain V- and J-gene trimming was linked, in a later analysis, to a missense variant in DCLRE1C. TCR beta V segments were, for the most part, productive about 87% or about 30% of the time in an earlier analysis.

CDR3 size: 18 residues. The V segment lost 1 base and the J segment 2 bases; nucleotides outside the gene matches: 13. From germline, CDR1 is MGHRA and CDR2 YSYEKL. In the PCR, 60 Vbeta and 13 Jbeta primers were used. The table came from immunoSEQ multiplex PCR; TCRdb's copy has only in-frame clones and leaves some out. This sample carries approximately 200,000 clones, just under 80% of them seen once, and the ten largest clones take around 6%. Worth noting for this clone: Its antigen is still unknown.

The source is a woman in her twenties or thirties in good health and CMV-seropositive. The chain recombines TRBV4-1 with TRBJ2-7; 8 nucleotides align to TRBD1. Sequenced material: PBMCs. DNA for the CDR3: TGCGCCAGCAGCCAAGCGTTGGCCACCGGGACAGGTACCTACGAGCAGTACTTC. As protein: CASSQALATGTGTYEQYF.